Listed below are T cell receptor beta chains from one sample, sequenced in a study of T cell repertoires in cytomegalovirus infection. In TCRdb, the reads were re-called with MiXCR into one record per CDR3 protein. The sample lists around 180,000 distinct CDR3 sequences, approximately 28% seen once, with 30% to 40% in the top ten. The source material was PBMCs. The receptor set was obtained from a human donor in good health (CMV status not recorded). Some clones in this sample may be carry-over from other donors' samples. Each CDR3 is given with its conserved first and last residue. A D gene is named only where the DNA matches it firmly. Not every row has a clone size; where given, it reads once, few, many or a size class.

>TRBJ2-2|TRBD2|TRBV4-1|NA
CASSQRLAGGSNTGELFF
TGCGCCAGCAGTCAAAGACTAGCGGGGGGCTCGAACACCGGGGAGCTGTTTTTT
>TRBJ1-2|TRBD1|TRBV7-8|few
CASSFRQGSEDYGYTF
TGTGCCAGCAGCTTCCGACAGGGGAGTGAAGACTATGGCTACACCTTC
>TRBJ1-1|NA|TRBV6-2/TRBV6-3|NA
CASSRDDTEAFF
TGTGCCAGCAGTCGGGACGACACTGAAGCTTTCTTT
>TRBJ1-1|NA|TRBV7-9|NA
CASSPVDYEAFF
TGTGCCAGCAGCCCGGTAGATTACGAAGCTTTCTTT
>TRBJ1-6|NA|TRBV27|NA
CASSRDGSGNSPLHF
TGTGCCAGCAGTCGGGATGGTTCAGGCAATTCACCCCTCCACTTT
>TRBJ2-7|NA|TRBV20-1|NA
CSASGHTYEQYF
TGCAGTGCTTCGGGACACACCTACGAGCAGTACTTC
>TRBJ2-7|TRBD2|TRBV7-9|few
CASSPTSGGEQYF
TGTGCCAGCAGCCCGACTAGCGGGGGGGAGCAGTACTTC
>TRBJ2-3|NA|TRBV11-2|NA
CASSLEPLEDTQYF
TGTGCCAGCAGCTTAGAACCCCTCGAGGATACGCAGTATTTT
>TRBJ2-7|TRBD1|TRBV5-1|NA
CASSWGTGDEGEQYF
TGCGCCAGCAGCTGGGGGACAGGGGATGAAGGCGAGCAGTACTTC
>TRBJ2-7|NA|TRBV15|NA
CATSRDGGVDSYEQYF
TGTGCCACCAGCAGAGATGGAGGGGTGGACTCCTACGAGCAGTACTTC
>TRBJ1-1|NA|TRBV25-1|few
CASSESGRVLEAFF
TGTGCCAGCAGTGAATCCGGACGGGTACTTGAAGCTTTCTTT
>TRBJ2-5|NA|TRBV6-5|NA
CASSYGTASETQYF
TGTGCCAGCAGTTACGGAACAGCTTCAGAGACCCAGTACTTC
>TRBJ1-5|NA|TRBV5-1|NA
CASSSGPSYSNQPQHF
TGCGCCAGCAGCTCGGGGCCATCTTATAGCAATCAGCCCCAGCATTTT
>TRBJ1-2|TRBD1|TRBV2|many
CASKRSATGGLRYGYTF
TGTGCCAGCAAAAGGTCAGCGACAGGGGGCTTACGCTATGGCTACACCTTC
>TRBJ2-3|TRBD2|TRBV20-1|once
CSAALSGGLRTDTQYF
TGCAGTGCTGCGCTTAGCGGGGGGCTACGCACAGATACGCAGTATTTT
>TRBJ1-2|NA|TRBV7-9|NA
CASSSDGLESNYGYTF
TGTGCCAGCAGTTCGGACGGCCTGGAGTCCAACTATGGCTACACCTTC
>TRBJ1-2|TRBD1|TRBV2|few
CASSVQGEPGYGYTF
TGTGCCAGCAGTGTACAGGGGGAGCCGGGCTATGGCTACACCTTC
>TRBJ1-3|NA|TRBV7-2|few
CASSLSGGYSGNTIYF
TGTGCCAGCAGCTTATCGGGGGGGTACTCTGGAAACACCATATATTTT
>TRBJ2-1|TRBD2|TRBV11-2|NA
CASSLVRGGQEFF
TGTGCCAGCAGCTTAGTCCGGGGGGGCCAGGAGTTCTTC
>TRBJ1-5|NA|TRBV6-2/TRBV6-3|NA
CASTLDGQPQHF
TGTGCCAGCACCCTCGACGGTCAGCCCCAGCATTTT